The 18 T cell receptor beta chains below were found in one sample sequenced in a study of blood T cells in healthy people across ages. A second PCR of 7 to 11 cycles used a sample-barcoded 5' primer and a J-beta primer mix. Each CDR3 protein gets one entry after TCRdb re-called the 5' RACE reads with MiXCR. In the table there are about 700,000 distinct CDR3 sequences, 32% of which are singletons. The sequenced sample consisted of blood. The origin of the receptors is an elderly woman in good health.

The chain recombines TRBV20-1 with TRBJ2-3; 10 nucleotides align to TRBD2. The CDR3 totals 14 residues. V shed 6 bases and J 0 bases; nucleotides not matched to a gene: 3. CDR1 and CDR2 (germline): DFQATT, SNEGSKA (reference sequence). CDR3 sequence (DNA): TGCAGTGCCAAACTAGCGGGAAGCACAGATACGCAGTATTTT. It encodes CSAKLAGSTDTQYF.

This clonotype was counted between two and nine times. The chain is built from TRBV20-1 and TRBJ1-5; perhaps TRBD1 as D (5 bases). Trimming stripped 0 bases from V and 11 bases from J, with 26 bases between. Germline lookup yields CDR1 DFQATT and CDR2 SNEGSKA (reference sequence). The CDR3 sequence is 17 residues long. As DNA, the CDR3 is TGCAGTGCTAGAGATTGGGGTAAGGGACCGATCAATTCGGCCCAGCATTTT. It translates to CSARDWGKGPINSAQHF.

This clonotype came up many times. The chain combines TRBV24-1 with TRBJ2-5, with a weak D call TRBD1 (6 bases). Germline lookup yields CDR1 KGHDR and CDR2 SFDVKD. V was shortened by 4 bases and J by 1 base, with 9 bases between the two germline ends. This CDR3 contains 14 residues. The CDR3 reads CATSDRGTQETQYF. CDR3 nucleotide sequence: TGTGCCACCAGTGACAGGGGCACCCAAGAGACCCAGTACTTC.

Details on this clonotype: This may arise from a read error, as a much more abundant clone is one base away. This chain's CDR3 is CAGSRQSVSTDTQYF. CDR3 coding DNA: TGCGCCGGCAGCCGACAGAGCGTAAGCACAGATACGCAGTATTTT. The chain carries TRBV5-1 and TRBJ2-3; a possible D gene is TRBD1 (5 bases). This CDR3 is 15 amino acids long. Germline V gene lookup returns CDR1 SGHRS and CDR2 YFSETQ.

This clonotype showed up many times. The chain joins TRBV12-3 or TRBV12-4 to TRBJ1-1; 9 bases are a match to TRBD1. This CDR3 has 15 residues. The V gene end was trimmed by 5 bases and the J gene end by 8 bases; junction bases not matched to a gene: 12. As DNA, the CDR3 is TGTGCCAGCAGTATAAACACAGGGGGCCTCACGGAAGCTTTCTTT. It is translated as CASSINTGGLTEAFF.

This clonotype was detected many times. The chain recombines TRBV12-3 or TRBV12-4 with TRBJ2-3, with 7 bases that match TRBD1. The CDR3 has 14 amino acids. Trimming removed 6 bases from V and 4 bases from J; junction bases left unmatched: 7. This CDR3 reads CASRGDRAPDTQYF. CDR3 bases: TGTGCCAGCAGGGGAGACAGGGCCCCAGATACGCAGTATTTT.

This chain joins TRBV3-1 and TRBJ2-1, with D possibly TRBD1 on 5 matching bases. The CDR3 spans 16 residues. Trimming left V 1 base short and J 5 bases short, with 15 bases between. Germline V gives CDR1 LGHDT, CDR2 YNNKEL (reference sequence). The CDR3 here is CASSQVSATANNEQFF. The DNA for the CDR3 is TGTGCCAGCAGCCAAGTTTCAGCGACAGCGAACAATGAGCAGTTCTTC.

The chain is built from TRBV3-1 and TRBJ1-5, with 8 bases fitting TRBD1. Germline CDR1 reads LGHDT; CDR2 reads YNNKEL (reference sequence). This CDR3 has 15 amino acids. The V segment lost 2 bases and the J segment 5 bases; nucleotides outside the gene matches: 5. CDR3 residues: CASSQHRGRDQPQHF. The CDR3 DNA is TGTGCCAGCAGCCAACACAGGGGGAGAGATCAGCCCCAGCATTTT. The whole variable domain, filled in from reference TRBV3-1 and TRBJ1-5, reads DTAVSQTPKYLVTQMGNDKSIKCEQNLGHDTMYWYKQDSKKFLKIMFSYNNKELIINETVPNRFSPKSPDKAHLNLHINSLELGDSAVYFCASSQHRGRDQPQHFGDGTRLSIL.

This clonotype was recorded a few times. A much larger clone lies a single base off, so this may be a read error. The rearrangement joins TRBV15 to TRBJ2-5; TRBD1 aligns across 12 bases. The J call may not be correct, given that the DNA end is closer to TRBJ2-7. The CDR3 has 16 residues. Germline CDR1 LNHNV, CDR2 YYDKDF (reference sequence). The CDR3 region is CATSRPAGTGGHEQYF. The CDR3 DNA is TGTGCCACCAGCAGGCCAGCCGGGACAGGGGGCCACGAGCAGTACTTC.

This clonotype has ten or more counts. The gene calls are TRBV21-1 and TRBJ2-3; the D call TRBD1 from the table was never checked on the DNA. TRBV21-1 is reported as a pseudogene. This CDR3 has 14 amino acids. The CDR3 here is CALVRGQGTDTQYF. The CDR3 DNA reads TGTGCCCTCGTTAGAGGACAGGGAACAGATACGCAGTATTTT.

This clonotype was found many times. V is TRBV5-1 and J is TRBJ2-7; TRBD1 might be the D (6 bases). The ends were cut back, 1 base at V and 5 bases at J, with 16 bases in the middle. The CDR3 is made up of 15 amino acids. Germline values: CDR1 SGHRS, CDR2 YFSETQ. Here the CDR3 reads CASSLSGESVHEQYF. The DNA of the CDR3 is TGCGCCAGCAGCTTGTCAGGGGAAAGTGTTCACGAGCAGTACTTC.

Comment on this clonotype: A much larger clone sits a single nucleotide away, making a read error possible. This sequence joins TRBV6-6 and TRBJ2-3; 11 bases agree with TRBD2. The CDR3 totals 15 residues. The germline V gene encodes CDR1 MNHNY and CDR2 SVGAGI (reference sequence). Here the CDR3 reads CASRDSGGGSDAQYF. The CDR3 coding sequence is TGTGCCAGCAGGGATAGCGGGGGGGGTTCAGATGCGCAGTATTTT.

This clonotype has just a few counts. The rearrangement joins TRBV12-3 or TRBV12-4 to TRBJ2-5, with 11 bases fitting TRBD2. The length of the CDR3 is 16 residues. V was clipped by 6 bases and J by 11 bases; unmatched bases: 17. DNA for the CDR3: TGTGCCAGCAGCCCCCAACTAGCGGGGGCCGGGGATGAGCAGTACTTC. It is translated as CASSPQLAGAGDEQYF.

This chain uses TRBV7-2 with TRBJ1-1; no definite D call. V lost 1 base and J lost 6, with 12 bases in between. Germline-derived CDR1 and CDR2 are SGHTA and FQGNSA. There are 14 residues in the CDR3. CDR3 DNA: TGTGCCAGCAGCTTAGGTCCGGGTCCGTCTGAAGCTTTCTTT. Its translation: CASSLGPGPSEAFF.

This clonotype was observed many times. The genes are TRBV5-1 and TRBJ2-5; possible D gene TRBD2, 6 bases. V was trimmed by 1 base and J by 5 bases, leaving 12 bases between them. This CDR3 region has 14 residues. Germline CDR1 reads SGHRS; CDR2 reads YFSETQ. CDR3 sequence (DNA): TGCGCCAGCAGCTTGTTACGGGGGATGGAGACCCAGTACTTC. Protein product: CASSLLRGMETQYF.

This sequence joins TRBV12-3 or TRBV12-4 and TRBJ2-2; tentative D call: TRBD1 (5 bases). The CDR3 consists of 14 residues. V lost 5 bases, J lost 7 bases, and 14 bases lay in between. CDR3 region: CASSPQGTIGELFF. The CDR3, as DNA: TGTGCCAGCAGTCCGCAGGGAACCATCGGGGAGCTGTTTTTT.

This sequence joins TRBV11-2 and TRBJ2-7; D might be TRBD2 (5 bases). The V gene lost 5 bases and the J gene lost 2 bases, with 16 bases spanning the gap. The germline V gene encodes CDR1 SGHAT and CDR2 FQNNGV. The CDR3 spans 15 residues. Written as DNA, the CDR3 is TGTGCCAGCAGCCCAGTCCGTGGACTCACCTACGAGCAGTACTTC. The encoded protein is CASSPVRGLTYEQYF.

In this sample, this clonotype turned up a few times. The chain links TRBV6-1 to TRBJ2-1; perhaps TRBD2 as D (6 bases). CDR3 length: 15 residues. Germline values: CDR1 MNHNS, CDR2 SASEGT. V was pared by 3 bases and J by 1 base, with 10 bases between. The CDR3: CASSDPGDSYNEQFF. CDR3 nucleotides: TGTGCCAGCAGTGATCCGGGGGATTCCTACAATGAGCAGTTCTTC.